The clone carrying this T cell receptor beta chain occurred many times. Its antigen is as yet unknown. These data are taken from a study of read filtering for tumor transcriptome and immune sequencing. Overall study context: R-ISS stage counts were roughly eight for I, more than 15 for II, six or seven for III. Whole-transcriptome libraries were prepared after DNase treatment. General study points: Without single-read clonotypes, shared clonotype proportions correlated more between IR-seq and RNA-seq. About 81.9% of IR-seq clonotypes had one read, totaling approximately 4% of reads; RNA-seq: about 70% and 40%.

V trimming: 5 bases; J trimming: 3 bases; junction bases outside the gene matches: 19. Germline-derived CDR1 and CDR2 are SNHLY and FYNNEI. CDR3 length: 20 amino acids. This library used about 360 ng RNA and molecular barcoded adaptors spanning alpha/delta and beta/gamma chains. TCRdb re-called the reads through MiXCR, storing one row per CDR3 protein. The sample carries tens of thousands of distinct CDR3 sequences, less than 20% recorded once. The sequenced sample consisted of a population of CD138-negative cells sorted from bone marrow. The V gene is TRBV2, the J gene TRBJ2-5, with TRBD2 identical over 12 bases. This TCR derives from a donor over 35 with multiple myeloma. Here the CDR3 DNA reads TGTGCCAGCAGTACCCGCCGGGGGACTAGCGGGTTCGGGGAGGAAGAGACCCAGTACTTC. It specifies CASSTRRGTSGFGEEETQYF. Using reference TRBV2 and TRBJ2-5 for the parts outside the CDR3, the full variable domain is EPEVTQTPSHQVTQMGQEVILRCVPISNHLYFYWYRQILGQKVEFLVSFYNNEISEKSEIFDDQFSVERPDGSNFTLKIRSTKLEDSAMYFCASSTRRGTSGFGEEETQYFGPGTRLLVL.